Listed below are T cell receptor beta chains from one sample, sequenced in a study of T-cell reconstitution after alpha-beta-depleted transplantation in children. MiXCR, run by TCRdb on the PCR reads, gives a single entry per CDR3 protein. Among 300,000 to 350,000 distinct CDR3 sequences listed, roughly 16% were seen once. The specimen was PBMCs, mostly from graft donor cells, collected 360 days after TCRalphabeta/CD19-depleted stem cell transplant. The receptor set was obtained from a male patient between 2 and 10 years old who had a stem cell transplant for acute lymphoblastic leukemia, so the T cells may come from the graft donor. The CDR3 runs from the conserved cysteine through the conserved F or W. D genes are given only for firm matches. Where a row states a size, it is once, few, many or the class of an expanded clone; other rows omit it.

abundance: -; v_gene: TRBV21-1; j_gene: TRBJ2-1; d_gene: -; CDR3nt: TGTGCCAGCCCAAAGAACAGGGTCTTAAGCTCCTACAATGAGCAGTTCTTC; CDR3aa: CASPKNRVLSSYNEQFF
abundance: many; v_gene: TRBV4-2; j_gene: TRBJ2-1; d_gene: TRBD2; CDR3nt: TGTGCCAGCAGCCAAGAAAGGACTAGCTCCTACAATGAGCAGTTCTTC; CDR3aa: CASSQERTSSYNEQFF
abundance: -; v_gene: TRBV9; j_gene: TRBJ2-1; d_gene: TRBD2; CDR3nt: TGTGCCAGCAGCGTAGGTAGCGGGAGGAATGAGCAGTTCTTC; CDR3aa: CASSVGSGRNEQFF
abundance: -; v_gene: TRBV12-3/TRBV12-4; j_gene: TRBJ2-3; d_gene: -; CDR3nt: TGTGCCAGCAGTTTATTGGCTACCCACGCAGATACGCAGTATTTT; CDR3aa: CASSLLATHADTQYF
abundance: -; v_gene: TRBV15; j_gene: TRBJ2-3; d_gene: TRBD2; CDR3nt: TGTGCCACCAGCAGAGATACGGGAGGGAGCACAGATACGCAGTATTTT; CDR3aa: CATSRDTGGSTDTQYF
abundance: few; v_gene: TRBV6-5; j_gene: TRBJ1-2; d_gene: -; CDR3nt: TGTGCCAGCAGTTACTCGACCATCTTCGGCTACACCTTC; CDR3aa: CASSYSTIFGYTF
abundance: many; v_gene: TRBV27; j_gene: TRBJ2-3; d_gene: TRBD1; CDR3nt: TGTGCCAGCAGCCATTTGGTACAGGGGGCGTATATACTTTACACAGATACGCAGTATTTT; CDR3aa: CASSHLVQGAYILYTDTQYF
abundance: few; v_gene: TRBV10-3; j_gene: TRBJ2-7; d_gene: -; CDR3nt: TGTGCCATCAGTGTCGGTTACGAGCAGTACTTC; CDR3aa: CAISVGYEQYF
abundance: few; v_gene: TRBV20-1; j_gene: TRBJ2-5; d_gene: TRBD2; CDR3nt: TGCAGTGCTAGAGATGTAGGGGGGACTAGCGCGCCCCAAGAGACCCAGTACTTC; CDR3aa: CSARDVGGTSAPQETQYF
abundance: -; v_gene: TRBV7-8; j_gene: TRBJ2-7; d_gene: TRBD2; CDR3nt: TGTGCCAGCAGCTTCCGACTAGCGCGCAACGAGCAGTACTTC; CDR3aa: CASSFRLARNEQYF
abundance: many; v_gene: TRBV29-1; j_gene: TRBJ1-3; d_gene: -; CDR3nt: TGCAGCGTGAACAGTGGAAACACCATATATTTT; CDR3aa: CSVNSGNTIYF
abundance: -; v_gene: TRBV27; j_gene: TRBJ2-1; d_gene: TRBD2; CDR3nt: TGTGCCAGCAGATTACTAGCGGGGATATACAATGAGCAGTTCTTC; CDR3aa: CASRLLAGIYNEQFF
abundance: few; v_gene: TRBV4-1; j_gene: TRBJ2-6; d_gene: TRBD1; CDR3nt: TGCGCCAGCAGCCAGCGGGACAGGGGGCGCTTATCTGGGGCCAACGTCCTGACTTTC; CDR3aa: CASSQRDRGRLSGANVLTF
abundance: few; v_gene: TRBV12-3/TRBV12-4; j_gene: TRBJ2-3; d_gene: -; CDR3nt: TGTGCCAGCAGGGGTGCCACAGATACGCAGTATTTT; CDR3aa: CASRGATDTQYF
abundance: many; v_gene: TRBV5-1; j_gene: TRBJ2-5; d_gene: -; CDR3nt: TGCGCCAGCAGCTTCTCAGTGTACCAAGAGACCCAGTACTTC; CDR3aa: CASSFSVYQETQYF
abundance: -; v_gene: TRBV10-2; j_gene: TRBJ2-1; d_gene: -; CDR3nt: TGCGCCAGCAGTGACCATAGCAATGAGCAGTTCTTC; CDR3aa: CASSDHSNEQFF
abundance: many; v_gene: TRBV12-3/TRBV12-4; j_gene: TRBJ2-1; d_gene: -; CDR3nt: TGTGCCAGCAGTTTAGACCCCCCGGGAGAGGATGAGCAGTTCTTC; CDR3aa: CASSLDPPGEDEQFF
abundance: few; v_gene: TRBV7-9; j_gene: TRBJ2-3; d_gene: TRBD1; CDR3nt: TGTGCCAGCAGACCTGACAGGGACAGGGGGCTGGATACGCAGTATTTT; CDR3aa: CASRPDRDRGLDTQYF
abundance: few; v_gene: TRBV28; j_gene: TRBJ1-1; d_gene: -; CDR3nt: TGTGCCAGCAGTCCCGCGGGAGGAATCGACACTGAAGCTTTCTTT; CDR3aa: CASSPAGGIDTEAFF
abundance: -; v_gene: TRBV6-5; j_gene: TRBJ2-7; d_gene: -; CDR3nt: TGTGCCAGCAGTTACTTTCCCAGTGGCGAGCAGTACTTC; CDR3aa: CASSYFPSGEQYF
abundance: -; v_gene: TRBV19; j_gene: TRBJ2-2; d_gene: TRBD2; CDR3nt: TGTGCCAGTACCAATGCCGGGACTAGGACCGGGGAGCTGTTTTTT; CDR3aa: CASTNAGTRTGELFF
abundance: -; v_gene: TRBV20-1; j_gene: TRBJ2-4; d_gene: -; CDR3nt: TGCAGTGCTAGTCGTTCAGCCAAAAACATTCAGTACTTC; CDR3aa: CSASRSAKNIQYF
abundance: few; v_gene: TRBV15; j_gene: TRBJ2-5; d_gene: -; CDR3nt: TGTGCCACCAGCAGAGATTACGTTAGCGGAGGGAGGAGGGAGACCCAGTACTTC; CDR3aa: CATSRDYVSGGRRETQYF
abundance: -; v_gene: TRBV20-1; j_gene: TRBJ2-1; d_gene: -; CDR3nt: TGCAGTGCCCATCCGGGGTTGGGGGCAGAGCAGTTCTTC; CDR3aa: CSAHPGLGAEQFF
abundance: few; v_gene: TRBV28; j_gene: TRBJ1-2; d_gene: -; CDR3nt: TGTGCCAGCAGTTTGGTAGGATCTATTGGCTACACCTTC; CDR3aa: CASSLVGSIGYTF
abundance: -; v_gene: TRBV28; j_gene: TRBJ1-1; d_gene: TRBD1; CDR3nt: TGTGCCAGCAGACAAGGGGGGACAGGGGGCTGGACTGAAGCTTTCTTT; CDR3aa: CASRQGGTGGWTEAFF
abundance: once; v_gene: TRBV28; j_gene: TRBJ2-2; d_gene: -; CDR3nt: TGTGCCAGCAGTCTCCCCGGGACATACACCGGGGAGCTGTTTTTT; CDR3aa: CASSLPGTYTGELFF
abundance: many; v_gene: TRBV27; j_gene: TRBJ1-2; d_gene: TRBD1; CDR3nt: TGTGCCAGCAGTTTATCCGGGACAGGGGGCTACTATGGCTACACCTTC; CDR3aa: CASSLSGTGGYYGYTF
abundance: -; v_gene: TRBV10-2; j_gene: TRBJ2-7; d_gene: TRBD2; CDR3nt: TGCGCCAGCAGTGATTGGGGACTAGCGGGAGATGAGCAGTACTTC; CDR3aa: CASSDWGLAGDEQYF
abundance: -; v_gene: TRBV6-5; j_gene: TRBJ2-7; d_gene: -; CDR3nt: TGTGCCAGCAGTTACTCTTGGCGGAGCTCCTACGAGCAGTACTTC; CDR3aa: CASSYSWRSSYEQYF
abundance: few; v_gene: TRBV3-1; j_gene: TRBJ2-7; d_gene: TRBD2; CDR3nt: TGTGCCAGCAGCCAAGGATGGACTAGCGGGAGGGCCGTTTCTTACGAGCAGTACTTC; CDR3aa: CASSQGWTSGRAVSYEQYF
abundance: few; v_gene: TRBV29-1; j_gene: TRBJ2-3; d_gene: -; CDR3nt: TGCAGCGTTTATCTTGGAGATACGCAGTATTTT; CDR3aa: CSVYLGDTQYF
abundance: few; v_gene: TRBV7-9; j_gene: TRBJ2-7; d_gene: -; CDR3nt: TGTGCCAGCAGCTTAAGCCGAAGGAGCTCCTACGAGCAGTACTTC; CDR3aa: CASSLSRRSSYEQYF
abundance: few; v_gene: TRBV29-1; j_gene: TRBJ2-7; d_gene: -; CDR3nt: TGCAGCGTTGAAGATCCGTGGAGGGGGACCTACGAGCAGTACTTC; CDR3aa: CSVEDPWRGTYEQYF
abundance: -; v_gene: TRBV6-1; j_gene: TRBJ1-2; d_gene: TRBD1; CDR3nt: TGTGCCAGCAAATCAGGGGGAAGCTATGGCTACACCTTC; CDR3aa: CASKSGGSYGYTF
abundance: few; v_gene: TRBV12-5; j_gene: TRBJ1-6; d_gene: -; CDR3nt: TGTGCTAGTGGTTTGGCAACCCGCCTGACATTTCCCGAGACCCTCCACTTT; CDR3aa: CASGLATRLTFPETLHF
abundance: -; v_gene: TRBV12-3/TRBV12-4; j_gene: TRBJ2-7; d_gene: TRBD2; CDR3nt: TGTGCCAGCAGCGTAGCGGGAGGCACCTACGAGCAGTACTTC; CDR3aa: CASSVAGGTYEQYF
abundance: few; v_gene: TRBV12-3/TRBV12-4; j_gene: TRBJ2-1; d_gene: TRBD1; CDR3nt: TGTGCCAGCACCGGGACAGGGGTTATGAATGAGCAGTTCTTC; CDR3aa: CASTGTGVMNEQFF
abundance: few; v_gene: TRBV12-3/TRBV12-4; j_gene: TRBJ1-1; d_gene: TRBD1; CDR3nt: TGTGCCAGCAGTTTAGGCTGGGGACAGATCGTCTCGGAAGCTTTCTTT; CDR3aa: CASSLGWGQIVSEAFF
abundance: few; v_gene: TRBV5-6; j_gene: TRBJ2-1; d_gene: TRBD2; CDR3nt: TGTGCCAGCAGCTTGACCGGGACTATAGATTACAATGAGCAGTTCTTC; CDR3aa: CASSLTGTIDYNEQFF